This T cell receptor (delta chain) appears in the sequencing data of a study of TRDV2 sequences in healthy donors (dated by TCRdb to 2020 to 2022). Looking at the study overall: Some 19 single-cell-derived gamma9delta2 T cell clones spanning the full range of antitumor activity were TCR-sequenced and traced within the bulk repertoire. On the study overall, not on this receptor specifically: TCRdelta clonotypes of several highly reactive clones appeared rare, being undetectable in the bulk sequencing data of their donors. Although the observed TCRdelta repertoires were highly focused, the frequency of a clonotype did not correlate with the antitumor functional potential of the respective clone.

Complete TCR delta chain (Vdelta2) repertoires were sequenced in bulk to track the frequency of functionally characterized gamma9delta2 T cell clones. The Dutch blood bank was the source from which peripheral blood of anonymous healthy donors was purchased. The gamma9delta2 T cells examined in the study came from the peripheral blood of healthy donors. From V the trimming removes 3 bases and from J it removes 4 bases, while the gene matches leave 5 bases of the junction unaccounted for. The CDR3, cysteine through phenylalanine, is 15 amino acids long. CDR3 DNA only is kept here, 45 bases in frame from base 1. The germline V gene yields GEAIGNYY for CDR1 and EKD for CDR2. For this clone: The clone's antigen remains unknown. Nothing much larger sits one base from this clone, and base qualities are not available.

The method behind the library was PCR. TCRdb lists the instrument as Illumina MiSeq. Per the authors' processing: In reporting clonotype frequencies of the TRDV repertoire, clonotypes with just one read were left out. Public reads were reanalyzed in TCRdb with CATT, and rows carrying the same DNA were merged afterwards. Clone size and V and J calls follow TCRdb, not the original study. The table for this sample lists some 980 delta-chain clones; 61% of them were counted only once. Of the sample, roughly 19% is held by the ten largest clones. The sequence links TRDV2 to TRDJ1; 12 central bases correspond to TRDD3. Source material: Vd2+ gamma-delta T cells from blood. The sample's cell subset or site label is to be understood as: TCR Vdelta2-expressing (gamma9delta2) T cells. This clonotype originated in a human donor in good health. Here is the DNA: TGTGCCTGTGACGTTCTGGGGGATACGCGCGATAAACTCATCTTT. This sequence encodes CACDVLGDTRDKLIF.